Listed here are 15 T cell receptor beta chains from one sample, sequenced in a study of CD8 T cells in Susac syndrome. With random hexamers, about 0.5 to 1 ug RNA was reverse transcribed. TCRdb re-called the immunoSEQ multiplex PCR reads through MiXCR, storing one row per CDR3 protein. Among around 150,000 distinct CDR3 sequences, approximately 96% were seen once, and the ten largest hold roughly 0.13%. Sequencing was performed on CD4+ T cells from PBMCs. Source of these receptors: a human donor in good health.

The chain has TRBV4-3 and TRBJ2-5; D ambiguous. This CDR3 has 16 amino acids. Trimming cost V 0 bases and J 1 base, with 12 bases left between them. Looked up from germline, CDR1 is LGHNA and CDR2 is YSLEER. In DNA form, the CDR3 reads TGCGCCAGCAGCCAAGATTACCCGGATATCCAAGAGACCCAGTACTTC. It yields the protein CASSQDYPDIQETQYF.

This clonotype was counted a single time. This chain links TRBV29-1 with TRBJ1-2; D is ambiguous. V shed 0 bases and J shed 5 bases, with 10 bases lying between them. Germline values: CDR1 SQVTM, CDR2 ANQGSEA. The CDR3 totals 13 residues. CDR3 bases: TGCAGCGTTGAAGATCGTTGGGAATATGGCTACACCTTC. Translating gives CSVEDRWEYGYTF.

A single count supports this clonotype. The rearrangement uses TRBV7-3 and TRBJ2-2; D is unclear. Trimming shortened V by 1 base and J by 1 base, and 4 bases separated the two germline ends. Germline V CDR1 and CDR2: SGHTA, FQGTGA. The CDR3 length is 14 residues. For the CDR3, the DNA is TGTGCCAGCAGCTTAAGTTGGAACACCGGGGAGCTGTTTTTT. Amino acids: CASSLSWNTGELFF.

The chain combines TRBV20-1 with TRBJ2-1; TRBD2 agrees at 10 bases. From germline, CDR1 is DFQATT and CDR2 SNEGSKA (reference sequence). V was clipped by 2 bases and J by 4 bases; unmatched bases: 2. There are 14 residues in the CDR3. CDR3 region: CSARRTSGYNEQFF. In DNA, the CDR3 is TGCAGTGCTAGAAGGACTAGCGGTTACAATGAGCAGTTCTTC.

This rearrangement joins TRBV6-5 to TRBJ1-1; TRBD1 is a possible D gene (5 bases). V was shortened by 6 bases and J by 6 bases, with 14 bases between the two germline ends. This CDR3 has 13 residues. Germline loops: CDR1 MNHEY, CDR2 SVGAGI. For the CDR3, the DNA is TGTGCCAGCAGGGAAGACAGTTTGGCTGAAGCTTTCTTT. This gives the protein CASREDSLAEAFF.

This clonotype was detected once. The V call is TRBV7-2, the J call TRBJ2-7, with D possibly TRBD1 on 6 matching bases. V was shortened by 6 bases and J by 9 bases, with 18 bases between the two germline ends. This CDR3 spans 13 amino acids. Germline V gene sequence: CDR1 SGHTA, CDR2 FQGNSA. The CDR3 region has the DNA TGTGCCAGCAGTATCGGATCCATGGACAGGCAGTACTTC. Protein product: CASSIGSMDRQYF.

V gene TRBV6-5 combines with J gene TRBJ2-7, with TRBD2 identical over 8 bases. V trimming: 6 bases; J trimming: 1 base; junction bases outside the gene matches: 8. This CDR3 contains 15 residues. CDR1 is MNHEY and CDR2 is SVGAGI in the germline V gene. The CDR3 DNA follows: TGTGCCAGCAGCCGGCTAGCGGGCGGATCCTACGAGCAGTACTTC. It encodes CASSRLAGGSYEQYF.

The genes are TRBV27 and TRBJ1-5; possible D gene TRBD1, 5 bases. The CDR3 consists of 14 residues. Per the germline V gene, CDR1 is MNHEY and CDR2 is SMNVEV (reference sequence). The ends were cut back, 7 bases at V and 0 bases at J, with 10 bases in the middle. CDR3 sequence (DNA): TGTGCCAGCACTCAAGGACATAGCAATCAGCCCCAGCATTTT. This translates into CASTQGHSNQPQHF.

V usage is TRBV6-5 and J usage is TRBJ1-2; D is undetermined. V was trimmed by 7 bases and J by 2 bases, leaving 11 bases between them. The CDR3 has 13 amino acids. The V gene's germline CDR1 is MNHEY and CDR2 SVGAGI. This CDR3 is CASKGSTNYGYTF. For the CDR3, the DNA is TGTGCCAGCAAGGGCAGCACGAACTATGGCTACACCTTC.

The CDR3 here is CASSLRRRTSGANVLTF. The DNA of the CDR3 is TGTGCCAGCAGCTTAAGGCGGCGGACCTCTGGGGCCAACGTCCTGACTTTC. The chain joins TRBV7-9 to TRBJ2-6; D unclear. The germline V gene encodes CDR1 SEHNR and CDR2 FQNEAQ (reference sequence). V was clipped by 2 bases and J by 0 bases, with 11 bases between them. The CDR3 spans 17 residues.

The rearrangement uses TRBV15 and TRBJ1-2; D uncertain. CDR3 length equals 13 residues. Between the trimmed V and J ends, which lost 0 bases and 8 bases, there was a span of 10 bases. Germline V gene data show CDR1 as LNHNV and CDR2 as YYDKDF (reference sequence). CDR3 sequence reads: CATSRDKLAGYTF. CDR3 bases: TGTGCCACCAGCAGAGATAAGCTAGCAGGCTACACCTTC.

CDR3 loop: CASSPKADQETQYF. CDR3 nucleotide sequence: TGTGCCAGCAGCCCTAAAGCGGACCAAGAGACCCAGTACTTC. The chain links TRBV9 to TRBJ2-5; tentative D call: TRBD2 (5 bases). CDR1 is SGDLS and CDR2 is YYNGEE in the germline V gene. The V end lost 4 bases, the J end lost 0 bases, and 10 bases lay between the germline ends. The CDR3 has 14 residues.

This chain joins TRBV5-1 and TRBJ2-1; tentative D call: TRBD2 (5 bases). This CDR3 contains 15 residues. From germline, CDR1 is SGHRS and CDR2 YFSETQ. V was clipped by 0 bases and J by 1 base, with 8 bases between them. For the CDR3, the DNA is TGCGCCAGCAGCTTGGCGACGGGATCCTACAATGAGCAGTTCTTC. It specifies CASSLATGSYNEQFF.

The genes are TRBV7-9 and TRBJ1-1, with D maybe TRBD1 (5 bases). V was shortened by 5 bases and J by 6 bases, with 10 bases between the two germline ends. From germline, CDR1 is SEHNR and CDR2 FQNEAQ (reference sequence). The CDR3 length is 12 residues. The CDR3 DNA sequence: TGTGCCAGCAGCCTCAGGGCCCCTGAAGCTTTCTTT. It specifies CASSLRAPEAFF. Variable domain in full (rest from reference TRBV7-9 and TRBJ1-1): DTGVSQNPRHKITKRGQNVTFRCDPISEHNRLYWYRQTLGQGPEFLTYFQNEAQLEKSRLLSDRFSAERPKGSFSTLEIQRTEQGDSAMYLCASSLRAPEAFFGQGTRLTVV.

The chain recombines TRBV29-1 with TRBJ2-7, with 7 bases fitting TRBD1. Looked up from germline, CDR1 is SQVTM and CDR2 is ANQGSEA. The V segment lost 4 bases and the J segment 2 bases; nucleotides outside the gene matches: 5. CDR3 size: 13 residues. In nucleotides, the CDR3 is TGCAGCGTTGGTTGGACAGGACCCTACGAGCAGTACTTC. It specifies CSVGWTGPYEQYF.